A selection of T cell receptor beta chains follows, all from one sample in a study of T cell clonotyping in hematopoietic cell transplantation. Here immunoSEQ multiplex PCR was the method, and the copy in TCRdb shows in-frame clones only, minus some. The data contain roughly 8,400 clones, less than 70% of them singletons. Material: peripheral blood mononuclear cells, obtained 100 days after allogeneic stem cell transplant. The source is a male patient between 60 and 69 years old who had an allogeneic stem cell transplant from an unrelated donor, so the T cells may come from the graft donor. Some clones in this sample may be carry-over from other donors' samples. Both conserved end residues are part of each CDR3. A D gene is named only where the DNA matches it firmly. Not all rows give a size; the values are once, few, many and, for expanded clones, a class.

>TRBJ2-7|few|TRBV11-3|-
CASSLDPAATGYEQYF
TGTGCCAGCAGCTTAGACCCGGCGGCGACGGGCTACGAGCAGTACTTC
>TRBJ1-6|-|TRBV11-2|-
CASSLGRRLLSF
TGTGCCAGCAGCTTGGGTCGGCGGCTTCTCAGTTTT
>TRBJ2-7|-|TRBV19|-
CASSIGGTRYEQYF
TGTGCCAGTAGTATCGGGGGAACTCGCTACGAGCAGTACTTC
>TRBJ2-7|-|TRBV5-8|TRBD1
CASSQGQGDYEQYF
TGTGCCAGCAGCCAAGGACAGGGCGACTACGAGCAGTACTTC
>TRBJ1-3|once|TRBV6-5|-
CASSYAGLLGGNTIYF
TGTGCCAGCAGTTACGCGGGCCTTCTGGGTGGAAACACCATATATTTT
>TRBJ1-4|medium-sized|TRBV6-5|-
CASRWEKLFF
TGTGCCAGCAGATGGGAAAAACTGTTTTTT
>TRBJ2-1|-|TRBV11-2|TRBD2
CASSPAGGYNEQFF
TGTGCCAGCAGCCCAGCGGGAGGCTACAATGAGCAGTTCTTC
>TRBJ1-5|-|TRBV9|-
CASSRGGTSNQPQHF
TGTGCCAGCAGCCGCGGAGGGACGAGCAATCAGCCCCAGCATTTT
>TRBJ2-5|-|TRBV6-1|-
CASRTLQGPQETQYF
TGTGCCAGCAGAACTTTACAGGGTCCCCAAGAGACCCAGTACTTC
>TRBJ1-5|few|TRBV11-2|TRBD1
CASSPGTANQPQHF
TGTGCCAGCAGCCCGGGGACAGCAAATCAGCCCCAGCATTTT
>TRBJ2-5|-|TRBV11-2|-
CASSTRLQETQYF
TGTGCCAGCAGCACGAGACTACAAGAGACCCAGTACTTC
>TRBJ1-5|-|TRBV4-1|TRBD1
CASSQDPGGKQPQHF
TGCGCCAGCAGCCAAGACCCAGGGGGAAAGCAGCCCCAGCATTTT
>TRBJ2-3|medium-sized|TRBV6-1|TRBD1
CASSEVTGGTDTQYF
TGTGCCAGCAGTGAAGTCACAGGGGGGACAGATACGCAGTATTTT
>TRBJ1-1|once|TRBV7-2|-
CASSLGGVGNTEAFF
TGTGCCAGCAGCTTAGGTGGGGTGGGAAACACTGAAGCTTTCTTT
>TRBJ2-6|-|TRBV2|-
CASSVVFSSGANVLTF
TGTGCCAGCAGTGTTGTCTTTAGCTCTGGGGCCAACGTCCTGACTTTC
>TRBJ2-7|-|TRBV7-9|-
CASPVIQRTYEQYF
TGTGCCAGCCCGGTCATCCAGCGGACCTACGAGCAGTACTTC
>TRBJ1-1|medium-sized|TRBV5-1|-
CASSQQQNTEAFF
TGCGCCAGCAGTCAACAGCAGAACACTGAAGCTTTCTTT
>TRBJ1-1|-|TRBV2|-
CASRQSTEAFF
TGTGCCAGCAGGCAGAGCACTGAAGCTTTCTTT
>TRBJ1-1|-|TRBV7-3|-
CASSLSGVGTEAFF
TGTGCCAGCAGCTTAAGTGGGGTGGGAACTGAAGCTTTCTTT
>TRBJ1-1|-|TRBV7-9|-
CASSFLLEDTEAFF
TGTGCCAGCAGCTTTCTTCTGGAGGACACTGAAGCTTTCTTT
>TRBJ2-7|-|TRBV2|TRBD1
CASSSETGEKQYF
TGTGCCAGCAGTTCGGAGACAGGGGAGAAACAGTACTTC
>TRBJ2-7|-|TRBV29-1|-
CSVDTGLNSYEQYF
TGCAGCGTTGATACGGGACTCAACTCCTACGAGCAGTACTTC
>TRBJ2-5|-|TRBV7-2|-
CASSFQATPQETQYF
TGTGCCAGCAGCTTTCAAGCAACGCCGCAAGAGACCCAGTACTTC
>TRBJ1-2|-|TRBV7-2|TRBD1
CASSPTQGARGGYTF
TGTGCCAGCAGCCCGACCCAGGGGGCGCGAGGTGGCTACACCTTC
>TRBJ2-2|-|TRBV5-4|TRBD2
CASTDSGSMDTGELFF
TGTGCCAGCACCGATAGCGGGAGTATGGACACCGGGGAGCTGTTTTTT
>TRBJ2-3|-|TRBV25-1|-
CASSPLGQLTSTDTQYF
TGTGCCAGCAGTCCCCTAGGACAGTTAACTAGCACAGATACGCAGTATTTT
>TRBJ2-3|once|TRBV7-3|-
CASSLLPAGRTDTQYF
TGTGCCAGCAGCTTACTCCCGGCGGGGCGCACAGATACGCAGTATTTT
>TRBJ2-3|-|TRBV11-2|TRBD1
CASSPGGSADTQYF
TGTGCCAGCAGCCCAGGGGGCTCCGCAGATACGCAGTATTTT
>TRBJ1-5|-|TRBV7-2|TRBD1
CASSLRPGGSQPQHF
TGTGCCAGCAGCTTAAGGCCAGGGGGAAGTCAGCCCCAGCATTTT
>TRBJ1-2|few|TRBV18|-
CASSPPGDGGIGYTF
TGTGCCAGCTCACCACCGGGGGACGGAGGCATTGGCTACACCTTC
>TRBJ2-2|few|TRBV4-1|-
CASSQTGTGELFF
TGCGCCAGCAGCCAGACGGGCACCGGGGAGCTGTTTTTT
>TRBJ2-1|-|TRBV5-1|TRBD1
CASSLGDRAHNEQFF
TGCGCCAGCAGCTTGGGGGACAGGGCACACAATGAGCAGTTCTTC
>TRBJ2-7|-|TRBV30|-
CAWSASYEQYF
TGTGCCTGGAGCGCCTCCTACGAGCAGTACTTC